The T cell receptor beta chain under discussion was sequenced for a study of T cell responses to AZD1222 COVID-19 vaccine. General observations from the study: Spike regions recognized by vaccine-associated CD4 TCRs spanned the protein, led by 160-218 and 743-854. Rises in breadth and depth of Spike-specific TCRs came after two AZD1222 doses. Targeting of unmutated variant regions was reportedly seen in nearly half of spike-specific TCRs.

Whether given at about 4 or about 12 weeks, second doses were pooled. Trimming removed 5 bases at V and 1 base at J, with 5 bases between. CDR3 length equals 12 residues. Germline V CDR1 and CDR2: LNHDA, SQIVND (reference sequence). In regard to this clone: The antigen is undetermined.

The method was immunoSEQ multiplex PCR; TCRdb's version includes in-frame clones alone and lacks a portion of them. The sample holds 100,000 to 140,000 clones, 92% seen once. This receptor was taken from an adult who received the AZD1222 COVID-19 vaccine. Sequenced here: peripheral blood, sampled 28 days after the second AZD1222 dose. The chain recombines TRBV19 with TRBJ1-1; TRBD1 is a possible D gene (5 bases). As DNA, the CDR3 is TGTGCCAGTAGTGGGACGAACACTGAAGCTTTCTTT. It specifies CASSGTNTEAFF.